Listed below are T cell receptor beta chains from one sample, sequenced in a study of blood T cell repertoires in COVID-19. Assay: immunoSEQ multiplex PCR; the TCRdb copy retains only in-frame clones and omits some. In the table there are about 49,000 clones, approximately 81% of which are singletons. The sample was peripheral blood. These TCRs come from a woman of 80 years or more with COVID-19, enrolled during active disease. Both conserved end residues are part of each CDR3. Fields, in order: clone size, V gene, J gene, D gene, CDR3 protein, CDR3 DNA. The D gene is left open where the match is weak. A clone size is listed for some rows: how often the clone was seen (once, few, many), or a class if it is expanded.

clone_size: NA
v_call: TRBV5-6
j_call: TRBJ1-5
d_call: NA
cdr3_aa: CASSLGQYNQPQHF
cdr3_nt: TGTGCCAGCAGCTTGGGACAGTACAATCAGCCCCAGCATTTT

clone_size: few
v_call: TRBV6-5
j_call: TRBJ2-2
d_call: TRBD2
cdr3_aa: CASSWAGATGELFF
cdr3_nt: TGTGCCAGCAGTTGGGCGGGAGCAACCGGGGAGCTGTTTTTT

clone_size: NA
v_call: TRBV6-5
j_call: TRBJ2-5
d_call: NA
cdr3_aa: CASSYSPTRQETQYF
cdr3_nt: TGTGCCAGCAGTTACTCTCCGACTCGACAAGAGACCCAGTACTTC

clone_size: NA
v_call: TRBV21-1
j_call: TRBJ1-6
d_call: NA
cdr3_aa: CASSKLWGGNSPLHF
cdr3_nt: TGTGCCAGCAGCAAACTTTGGGGCGGCAATTCACCCCTCCACTTT

clone_size: NA
v_call: TRBV27
j_call: TRBJ2-3
d_call: NA
cdr3_aa: CASSLSVGPQSTDTQYF
cdr3_nt: TGTGCCAGCAGTTTATCGGTGGGCCCCCAGAGCACAGATACGCAGTATTTT

clone_size: NA
v_call: TRBV29-1
j_call: TRBJ2-2
d_call: NA
cdr3_aa: CSVQTGNTGELFF
cdr3_nt: TGCAGCGTCCAGACAGGGAACACCGGGGAGCTGTTTTTT

clone_size: NA
v_call: TRBV11-3
j_call: TRBJ2-5
d_call: NA
cdr3_aa: CASSLGQASETQYF
cdr3_nt: TGTGCCAGCAGCTTAGGACAGGCGTCGGAGACCCAGTACTTC

clone_size: NA
v_call: TRBV19
j_call: TRBJ2-6
d_call: NA
cdr3_aa: CASFTSRGANVLTF
cdr3_nt: TGTGCCAGTTTTACTAGCCGTGGGGCCAACGTCCTGACTTTC

clone_size: NA
v_call: TRBV2
j_call: TRBJ1-1
d_call: NA
cdr3_aa: CASSPGRNTEAFF
cdr3_nt: TGTGCCAGCAGTCCAGGTCGGAACACTGAAGCTTTCTTT

clone_size: NA
v_call: TRBV28
j_call: TRBJ1-1
d_call: TRBD1
cdr3_aa: CASSEQGANTEAFF
cdr3_nt: TGTGCCAGCAGTGAACAGGGGGCCAACACTGAAGCTTTCTTT

clone_size: NA
v_call: TRBV19
j_call: TRBJ2-7
d_call: NA
cdr3_aa: CASSVDGDTSYEQYF
cdr3_nt: TGTGCCAGTAGTGTAGACGGCGACACTTCCTACGAGCAGTACTTC

clone_size: NA
v_call: TRBV20-1
j_call: TRBJ2-1
d_call: TRBD1
cdr3_aa: CSAVGTAKQFF
cdr3_nt: TGCAGTGCAGTAGGGACAGCCAAGCAGTTCTTC

clone_size: NA
v_call: TRBV6-9
j_call: TRBJ2-7
d_call: NA
cdr3_aa: CASSYSSSREQYF
cdr3_nt: TGTGCCAGCAGTTATTCGTCATCACGGGAGCAGTACTTC

clone_size: NA
v_call: TRBV11-2
j_call: TRBJ2-7
d_call: NA
cdr3_aa: CASSLGQGLSYEQYF
cdr3_nt: TGTGCCAGCAGCTTAGGACAGGGACTCTCCTACGAGCAGTACTTC

clone_size: NA
v_call: TRBV11-2
j_call: TRBJ2-7
d_call: TRBD2
cdr3_aa: CASSLAGGRAWEQYF
cdr3_nt: TGTGCCAGCAGCTTAGCCGGCGGGAGGGCCTGGGAGCAGTACTTC

clone_size: once
v_call: TRBV20-1
j_call: TRBJ2-5
d_call: NA
cdr3_aa: CSARAETQYF
cdr3_nt: TGCAGTGCTAGAGCGGAGACCCAGTACTTC

clone_size: NA
v_call: TRBV29-1
j_call: TRBJ2-1
d_call: TRBD2
cdr3_aa: CSAGLAGGRYNEQFF
cdr3_nt: TGCAGCGCAGGACTAGCGGGCGGCCGTTACAATGAGCAGTTCTTC

clone_size: NA
v_call: TRBV10-3
j_call: TRBJ2-7
d_call: TRBD2
cdr3_aa: CAIRVLAGTGEQYF
cdr3_nt: TGTGCCATCAGGGTACTAGCGGGGACGGGCGAGCAGTACTTC

clone_size: once
v_call: TRBV19
j_call: TRBJ2-1
d_call: TRBD1
cdr3_aa: CASSTDRVPHNEQFF
cdr3_nt: TGTGCCAGTAGTACCGACAGGGTCCCCCACAATGAGCAGTTCTTC

clone_size: NA
v_call: TRBV7-9
j_call: TRBJ1-1
d_call: NA
cdr3_aa: CASSFQVQEAFF
cdr3_nt: TGTGCCAGCAGCTTTCAAGTGCAGGAAGCTTTCTTT

clone_size: NA
v_call: TRBV12-5
j_call: TRBJ2-5
d_call: TRBD2
cdr3_aa: CASGLGGLAKETQYF
cdr3_nt: TGTGCTAGTGGTTTGGGCGGACTAGCGAAAGAGACCCAGTACTTC

clone_size: NA
v_call: TRBV12-3/TRBV12-4
j_call: TRBJ1-4
d_call: NA
cdr3_aa: CASYAGAGEKLFF
cdr3_nt: TGTGCCAGCTACGCGGGGGCAGGAGAAAAACTGTTTTTT

clone_size: NA
v_call: TRBV7-8
j_call: TRBJ2-7
d_call: NA
cdr3_aa: CASSGSLLDEQYF
cdr3_nt: TGTGCCAGCAGCGGGTCGCTCCTAGACGAGCAGTACTTC

clone_size: NA
v_call: TRBV27
j_call: TRBJ1-1
d_call: NA
cdr3_aa: CASSFIGRAEAFF
cdr3_nt: TGTGCCAGCAGTTTCATTGGGAGGGCTGAAGCTTTCTTT

clone_size: NA
v_call: TRBV6-5
j_call: TRBJ2-3
d_call: NA
cdr3_aa: CASRPKVIAADTQYF
cdr3_nt: TGTGCCAGCAGACCCAAGGTGATAGCGGCAGATACGCAGTATTTT

clone_size: NA
v_call: TRBV19
j_call: TRBJ2-1
d_call: NA
cdr3_aa: CASSIYLRLDEQFF
cdr3_nt: TGTGCCAGTAGTATTTATTTGAGGTTGGATGAGCAGTTCTTC

clone_size: NA
v_call: TRBV6-5
j_call: TRBJ2-1
d_call: TRBD2
cdr3_aa: CASSYSGNSYNEQFF
cdr3_nt: TGTGCCAGCAGTTACAGCGGGAACTCCTACAATGAGCAGTTCTTC

clone_size: NA
v_call: TRBV7-9
j_call: TRBJ2-1
d_call: NA
cdr3_aa: CASSPGVGNEQFF
cdr3_nt: TGTGCCAGCAGCCCAGGGGTCGGTAATGAGCAGTTCTTC

clone_size: NA
v_call: TRBV28
j_call: TRBJ2-1
d_call: NA
cdr3_aa: CASSSYNEQFF
cdr3_nt: TGTGCCAGCAGTTCGTACAATGAGCAGTTCTTC

clone_size: NA
v_call: TRBV2
j_call: TRBJ2-7
d_call: NA
cdr3_aa: CASSRNSLDEQYF
cdr3_nt: TGTGCCAGCAGTCGGAACAGTTTGGACGAGCAGTACTTC

clone_size: NA
v_call: TRBV5-7
j_call: TRBJ2-2
d_call: NA
cdr3_aa: CASSTGQNTGELFF
cdr3_nt: TGTGCCAGCAGCACGGGACAGAACACCGGGGAGCTGTTTTTT

clone_size: NA
v_call: TRBV5-1
j_call: TRBJ2-7
d_call: TRBD2
cdr3_aa: CASSLAGGGSVYEQYF
cdr3_nt: TGCGCCAGCAGCTTGGCCGGCGGCGGGAGCGTCTACGAGCAGTACTTC

clone_size: NA
v_call: TRBV9
j_call: TRBJ2-2
d_call: TRBD2
cdr3_aa: CASSMRTSRGTGELFF
cdr3_nt: TGTGCCAGCAGCATGAGGACTAGCCGGGGCACCGGGGAGCTGTTTTTT

clone_size: once
v_call: TRBV10-1
j_call: TRBJ2-7
d_call: NA
cdr3_aa: CASSDAQGDEQYF
cdr3_nt: TGCGCCAGCAGTGATGCGCAGGGCGACGAGCAGTACTTC

clone_size: NA
v_call: TRBV7-9
j_call: TRBJ2-2
d_call: TRBD1
cdr3_aa: CASSLERDRPFTGELFF
cdr3_nt: TGTGCCAGCAGCTTAGAACGGGACAGACCATTCACCGGGGAGCTGTTTTTT

clone_size: NA
v_call: TRBV7-2
j_call: TRBJ2-7
d_call: TRBD2
cdr3_aa: CASSFPSGTRGQYF
cdr3_nt: TGTGCCAGCAGCTTTCCTAGCGGGACAAGGGGGCAGTACTTC

clone_size: NA
v_call: TRBV29-1
j_call: TRBJ2-3
d_call: NA
cdr3_aa: CSVEEPLKGVDTQYF
cdr3_nt: TGCAGCGTTGAAGAACCCCTTAAGGGAGTGGATACGCAGTATTTT

clone_size: NA
v_call: TRBV5-1
j_call: TRBJ1-3
d_call: NA
cdr3_aa: CASSLGRRVSGNTIYF
cdr3_nt: TGCGCCAGCAGCTTGGGCCGGCGGGTCTCTGGAAACACCATATATTTT

clone_size: NA
v_call: TRBV19
j_call: TRBJ2-7
d_call: TRBD1
cdr3_aa: CASSRQGVSSEQYF
cdr3_nt: TGTGCCAGTAGTAGACAGGGGGTTTCATCCGAGCAGTACTTC

clone_size: NA
v_call: TRBV5-1
j_call: TRBJ1-1
d_call: NA
cdr3_aa: CASSVGGFDTEAFF
cdr3_nt: TGCGCCAGCAGCGTTGGGGGGTTTGACACTGAAGCTTTCTTT

clone_size: NA
v_call: TRBV21-1
j_call: TRBJ2-1
d_call: NA
cdr3_aa: CASSKAGPGGQTHNEQFF
cdr3_nt: TGTGCCAGCAGCAAAGCAGGGCCAGGGGGCCAAACTCACAATGAGCAGTTCTTC

clone_size: NA
v_call: TRBV11-2
j_call: TRBJ2-3
d_call: TRBD2
cdr3_aa: CASSKVASGRATQYF
cdr3_nt: TGTGCCAGCAGCAAAGTGGCTAGCGGGAGGGCGACGCAGTATTTT

clone_size: NA
v_call: TRBV10-1
j_call: TRBJ2-1
d_call: TRBD2
cdr3_aa: CASTTSGAYNEQFF
cdr3_nt: TGCGCCAGCACTACTAGCGGGGCCTACAATGAGCAGTTCTTC